What follows describes a single T cell receptor (beta chain). This sample is drawn from a study of blood T cell repertoires in COVID-19. Looking at the study overall: Sample material is recorded as cDNA or gDNA derived from T cells, B-cell-depleted T cells, or PBMCs.

Generated by immunoSEQ multiplex PCR, the TCRdb table keeps only in-frame clones and is missing some. The data hold 300,000 to 400,000 clones, with roughly nine tenths observed a single time. The J segment lost 2 bases and the V segment lost 5 bases, leaving 9 bases of the junction unmatched. The CDR3 covers 17 residues. Germline lookup yields CDR1 MNHEY and CDR2 SMNVEV (reference sequence). Enrollees, about 18 to 90 years old, lived in about two dozen US areas. Material: PBMCs or T cells enriched from blood (not recorded which). The genes are TRBV27 and TRBJ2-5; 12 bases align to TRBD2. The origin of this receptor is a woman aged 25 to 39 who had recovered from COVID-19. Written as DNA, the CDR3 is TGTGCCAGCAGTAAACGAGGGACTAGCGGGCGTCAAGAGACCCAGTACTTC. This sequence encodes CASSKRGTSGRQETQYF.